This T cell receptor (beta chain) was found in a study of shared clonotypes between healthy human individuals. Looked up from germline, CDR1 is WSHSY and CDR2 is SAAADI. The V gene end was trimmed by 8 bases and the J gene end by 5 bases; junction bases not matched to a gene: 14. This CDR3 region has 15 residues. The material for each subset, its genomic DNA, was split evenly across several immunoSEQ plates. Original data processing: ImmunoSEQ yielded junction-only sequences lacking quality scores, so filtering differed. Clones were sequenced by immunoSEQ multiplex PCR, and TCRdb holds only the in-frame ones, with some missing. V and J calls and clone size are given by that table; D and trimming were obtained from the DNA. Among approximately 350,000 clones listed, under 80% were seen once.

The sequencing sample was made of memory CD4+ T cells sorted from blood. Subset: CD45RA-negative fraction. The sequence was collected from a man aged 30 to 39 in good health. The chain joins TRBV10-2 to TRBJ2-5, with TRBD1 matching 7 bases. This CDR3 is CASSIKKGAGETQYF. The CDR3 region has the DNA TGCGCCAGCTCAATCAAAAAGGGGGCCGGGGAGACCCAGTACTTC.